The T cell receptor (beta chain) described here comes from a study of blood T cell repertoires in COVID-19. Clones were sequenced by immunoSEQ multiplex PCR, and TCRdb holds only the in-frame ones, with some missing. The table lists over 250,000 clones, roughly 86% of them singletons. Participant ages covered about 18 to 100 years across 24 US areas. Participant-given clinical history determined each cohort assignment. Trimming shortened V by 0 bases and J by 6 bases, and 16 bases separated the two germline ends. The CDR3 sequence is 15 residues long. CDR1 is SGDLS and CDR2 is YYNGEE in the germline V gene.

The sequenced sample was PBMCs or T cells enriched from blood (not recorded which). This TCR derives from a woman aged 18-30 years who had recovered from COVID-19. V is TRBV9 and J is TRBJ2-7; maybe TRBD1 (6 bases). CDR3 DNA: TGTGCCAGCAGCGTAGAGGGACACCATCAAGGCGAGCAGTACTTC. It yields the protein CASSVEGHHQGEQYF.